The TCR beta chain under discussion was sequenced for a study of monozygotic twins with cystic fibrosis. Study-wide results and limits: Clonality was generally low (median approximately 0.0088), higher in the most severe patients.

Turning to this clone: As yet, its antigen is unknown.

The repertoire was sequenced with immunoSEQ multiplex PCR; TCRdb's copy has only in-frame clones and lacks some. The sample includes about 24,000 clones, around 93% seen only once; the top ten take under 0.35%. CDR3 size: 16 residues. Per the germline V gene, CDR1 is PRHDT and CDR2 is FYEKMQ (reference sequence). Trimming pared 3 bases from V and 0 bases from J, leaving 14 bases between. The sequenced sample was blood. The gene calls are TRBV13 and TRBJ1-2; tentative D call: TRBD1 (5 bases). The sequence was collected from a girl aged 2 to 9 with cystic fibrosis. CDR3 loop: CASSLGWQGANYGYTF. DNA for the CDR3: TGTGCCAGCAGCTTGGGGTGGCAGGGAGCTAACTATGGCTACACCTTC.